A single sample is the source of the 5 T cell receptor beta chains below, sequenced in a study of blood T cell repertoires in COVID-19. Using immunoSEQ multiplex PCR, the repertoire was profiled, and TCRdb retains in-frame clones only, with some absent. The sample shows some 250,000 clones, roughly nine tenths of them seen only once. Input material: peripheral blood. These receptor sequences come from a woman aged 30 to 39 with COVID-19, enrolled during active disease.

The chain has TRBV2 and TRBJ1-3; no definite D call. Germline loops: CDR1 SNHLY, CDR2 FYNNEI. The CDR3 has 12 residues. Trimming cost V 6 bases and J 4 bases, with 7 bases left between them. For the CDR3, the DNA is TGTGCCAGCAGGATCGCGGGAAACACCATATATTTT. Translation gives CASRIAGNTIYF.

The V and J genes are TRBV6-5 and TRBJ2-5; the D is unclear. From germline, CDR1 is MNHEY and CDR2 SVGAGI. The CDR3 has 16 amino acids. V was cut by 2 bases and J by 0 bases, with 13 bases left in between. Here the CDR3 reads CASSYGTSKYQETQYF. CDR3 DNA: TGTGCCAGCAGTTACGGTACCTCTAAGTACCAAGAGACCCAGTACTTC.

The rearrangement joins TRBV20-1 to TRBJ1-6, with TRBD1 matching 7 bases. The CDR3 spans 13 residues. Germline V gives CDR1 DFQATT, CDR2 SNEGSKA (reference sequence). V shed 3 bases, J shed 12 bases, and the junction held 8 bases outside the gene matches. The CDR3 DNA reads TGCAGTGCTAGTCCGGGACAGCTAATACCCCTCCACTTT. It specifies CSASPGQLIPLHF.

This chain links TRBV12-2 with TRBJ1-1. TRBV12-2 counts as a pseudogene. The CDR3 has 11 residues. The CDR3 region is CASRPGFEAFF. DNA for the CDR3: TGTGCAAGTCGCCCGGGTTTTGAAGCTTTCTTT.

The CDR3 spells CASSQAGTGFGEQFF. DNA for the CDR3: TGTGCCAGCAGCCAAGCTGGGACAGGCTTTGGTGAGCAGTTCTTC. The chain uses TRBV3-1 (or the pseudogene TRBV3-2) and TRBJ2-1; 8 bases align to TRBD1. Per germline, CDR1 LGHDT and CDR2 YNNKEL (reference sequence). J was trimmed by 9 bases and V by 1 base; bases with no gene match: 8. The CDR3 sequence is 15 residues long.